This T cell receptor beta chain comes out of a study of blood T cell repertoires in COVID-19. Overall study: Spain, Italy and the United States supplied samples that represented acute and convalescent COVID-19. Nucleic acid was either cDNA or gDNA, and it came from T cells, B-cell-depleted T cells, or PBMCs.

CDR1 and CDR2 from the germline V gene are SGDLS and YYNGEE. Losses at the gene ends were 4 bases for V and 2 bases for J; bases not matched to a gene: 9. The length of the CDR3 is 16 residues. Original methodology: From reference gene primer amplification, estimates of nucleated cell counts were derived. Repertoires were generated with immunoSEQ multiplex PCR, while TCRdb's copy carries only in-frame clones and drops some. V and J calls and clone size follow that table, whereas D and trimming were derived from the DNA. There are roughly 190,000 clones in the sample; less than 85% occur only once, and 12% lies in the top ten.

J is TRBJ2-3 and V is TRBV9; TRBD1 matches 8 bases. The sequenced material came from peripheral blood. This clonotype was sampled from a woman aged 45-59 years with acute or convalescent COVID-19. CDR3 nucleotide sequence: TGTGCCAGCAGCCCGATGACCAGGGGGCCCACAGATACGCAGTATTTT. As protein: CASSPMTRGPTDTQYF.